Following are 17 T cell receptor beta chains from one sample sequenced in a study of T cell repertoires in cytomegalovirus infection. No cognate antigen is known for these TCRs. TCRdb analysed the reads with MiXCR anew, one entry per CDR3 protein. The table includes 90,000 to 130,000 distinct CDR3 sequences, 10% detected once. Input material: PBMCs, sequenced either directly or after in vitro stimulation (not recorded which). The receptors were sampled from a human donor in good health (CMV status not recorded). Some clones in this sample may be carry-over from other donors' samples.

This clonotype was seen only a few times. The rearrangement uses TRBV6-2 or TRBV6-3 and TRBJ2-7; D is perhaps TRBD2 (6 bases). The V gene lost 4 bases and the J gene lost 7 bases, with 17 bases spanning the gap. This CDR3 has 14 residues. Germline CDR1 MNHEY, CDR2 SVGEGT. CDR3: CASSSPQTREEQYV. In DNA form, the CDR3 reads TGTGCCAGCAGTTCCCCCCAGACTAGAGAGGAGCAGTACGTC.

V and J are TRBV6-6 and TRBJ1-2; TRBD1 agrees at 10 bases. Looked up from germline, CDR1 is MNHNY and CDR2 is SVGAGI (reference sequence). CDR3 length: 15 amino acids. Losses at the gene ends were 6 bases for V and 8 bases for J; bases not matched to a gene: 12. The CDR3 bases are TGTGCCAGCAGACTGGCCCAGACAGGGGGCGAAGGCTACACCTTC. It yields the protein CASRLAQTGGEGYTF.

Many counts were recorded for this clonotype. The chain couples TRBV7-9 to TRBJ1-2, with 11 nucleotides matching TRBD1. Losses at the gene ends were 8 bases for V and 7 bases for J; bases not matched to a gene: 6. Germline CDR1 is SEHNR and CDR2 is FQNEAQ (reference sequence). This CDR3 comprises 13 residues. CDR3 sequence: CASLRTGGSGYTF. In DNA form, the CDR3 reads TGTGCCAGCTTAAGGACAGGGGGCAGTGGCTACACCTTC.

V gene TRBV6-6 combines with J gene TRBJ2-7; no clear D gene. The CDR3 loop spans 13 amino acids. With 2 bases removed from V and 7 bases from J, the gap between germline ends came to 12 bases. The germline CDR1 and CDR2 sequences are MNHNY and SVGAGI (reference sequence). CDR3 sequence reads: CASSYRLEWEQYF. Written as DNA, the CDR3 is TGTGCCAGCAGTTACCGTCTTGAATGGGAGCAGTACTTC.

The rearrangement links TRBV5-4 to TRBJ1-4; 7 bases map to TRBD1. Germline assignment: CDR1 SGHNT and CDR2 YYREEE (reference sequence). V lost 1 base to trimming and J lost 7 bases; unmatched junction nucleotides: 7. This CDR3 is built from 15 residues. CDR3 loop: CASSLSHRGGEKLFF. DNA for the CDR3: TGTGCCAGCAGCTTGTCTCACAGGGGAGGTGAAAAACTGTTTTTT.

The chain joins TRBV6-2 or TRBV6-3 to TRBJ2-7; either TRBD1 or TRBD2 may fit D (5 bases each). Deletions cut 3 bases from V and 2 bases from J, with 8 bases between. The CDR3 has 13 residues. The germline V gene encodes CDR1 MNHEY and CDR2 SVGEGT. As DNA, the CDR3 is TGTGCCAGCAGTTATTTGGGGGCCTACGAGCAGTACGTC. As protein: CASSYLGAYEQYV.

This clonotype was found a few times. V usage is TRBV5-1 and J usage is TRBJ1-6; 10 nucleotides agree with TRBD1. CDR3 length: 14 amino acids. The germline CDR1 and CDR2 sequences are SGHRS and YFSETQ. The V and J ends lost 4 bases and 11 bases, in that order; junction bases with no gene match: 6. Written as DNA, the CDR3 is TGCGCCAGCAGCCCCGGACAGGGGGTGACACCCCTCCACTTT. Its translation is CASSPGQGVTPLHF.

This clonotype was seen at least ten times. The rearrangement joins TRBV7-6 to TRBJ2-1, with TRBD2 identical over 8 bases. Germline V gene lookup returns CDR1 SGHVS and CDR2 FNYEAQ. This CDR3 is built from 15 residues. The ends lost 1 base at V and 9 bases at J; junction bases unmatched: 8. CDR3 residues: CASSLGGSGTSEQFF. CDR3 coding DNA: TGTGCCAGCAGCTTAGGGGGTAGCGGGACTAGTGAGCAGTTCTTC.

This clonotype has a handful of counts. The chain links TRBV24-1 to TRBJ2-3; no reliable D call. CDR3 length equals 12 residues. V was trimmed by 4 bases and J by 3 bases, leaving 4 bases between them. Germline V CDR1 and CDR2: KGHDR, SFDVKD. The CDR3 loop is CATSETTDTQYF. Here the CDR3 DNA reads TGTGCCACCAGTGAGACGACAGATACGCAGTATTTT.

This clonotype was picked up many times. The chain employs TRBV7-2 and TRBJ2-3, with D possibly TRBD1 on 5 matching bases. V lost 5 bases and J lost 0, with 9 bases in between. Germline assignment: CDR1 SGHTA and CDR2 FQGNSA. The CDR3 runs 14 residues. CDR3 loop: CASSQGSSTDTQYF. The CDR3 bases are TGTGCCAGCAGCCAGGGCAGTAGCACAGATACGCAGTATTTT.

This clonotype was seen at least ten times. This chain links TRBV7-9 with TRBJ1-5, with TRBD1 matching over 9 bases. Per germline, CDR1 SEHNR and CDR2 FQNEAQ (reference sequence). The V segment lost 3 bases and the J segment 7 bases; nucleotides outside the gene matches: 10. The CDR3 sequence is 16 residues long. The CDR3 loop reads CASSFMGQGGRQPQHF. In DNA form, the CDR3 reads TGTGCCAGCAGCTTCATGGGACAGGGAGGCCGGCAGCCCCAGCATTTT.

The rearrangement joins TRBV19 to TRBJ1-2; D gene uncertain. Per the germline V gene, CDR1 is LNHDA and CDR2 is SQIVND (reference sequence). Deletions cut 7 bases from V and 8 bases from J, with 17 bases between. The CDR3 extends over 13 amino acids. As DNA, the CDR3 is TGTGCCAGTACCCCCAACCGGGGTAGGGGCTACACCTTC. It specifies CASTPNRGRGYTF.

This clonotype was observed a handful of times. The J gene is TRBJ2-3, the V gene TRBV7-9, with 10 positions matching TRBD1. Trimming removed 5 bases from V and 5 bases from J; junction bases left unmatched: 13. The CDR3 sequence is 17 residues long. Germline assignment: CDR1 SEHNR and CDR2 FQNEAQ (reference sequence). The CDR3 here is CASSRPLTGGAVDTQYF. The CDR3 DNA sequence: TGTGCCAGCAGCCGCCCCTTGACAGGGGGCGCGGTAGATACGCAGTATTTT.

This clonotype was seen at least ten times. The chain joins TRBV7-2 to TRBJ2-2; D gene ambiguous. Between the trimmed V and J ends, which lost 0 bases and 2 bases, there was a span of 4 bases. This CDR3 contains 14 residues. Germline V gene data show CDR1 as SGHTA and CDR2 as FQGNSA. The CDR3 nucleotides are TGTGCCAGCAGCTTAGCGCCCAACACCGGGGAGCTGTTTTTT. This sequence encodes CASSLAPNTGELFF.

The sample holds a few counts of this clonotype. This chain joins TRBV20-1 and TRBJ2-5; no definite D call. Trimming pared 1 base from V and 0 bases from J, leaving 6 bases between. In germline, CDR1 is DFQATT, CDR2 SNEGSKA (reference sequence). This CDR3 spans 13 amino acids. The CDR3 loop is CSARGQNQETQYF. In DNA, the CDR3 is TGCAGTGCTAGAGGGCAGAACCAAGAGACCCAGTACTTC.

Many counts were recorded for this clonotype. The chain employs TRBV7-3 and TRBJ2-5; maybe TRBD1 (7 bases). The CDR3 runs to 15 residues. The germline V gene has CDR1 SGHTA and CDR2 FQGTGA. Trimming took off 2 bases at V and 5 bases at J, with 15 bases between the two ends. The CDR3 DNA is TGTGCCAGCAGCTTAGGTACAGGGGAGGTGGAGACCCAGTACTTC. This gives the protein CASSLGTGEVETQYF.

The chain recombines TRBV2 with TRBJ2-5, with D tentatively TRBD2 (6 bases). V lost 1 base to trimming and J lost 5 bases, with 11 bases between them. The CDR3 runs 14 residues. The V gene's germline CDR1 is SNHLY and CDR2 FYNNEI. For the CDR3, the DNA is TGTGCCAGCAGTGAAGGGGGGAGGAAGGAGACCCAGTACTTC. Its protein product is CASSEGGRKETQYF.